This TCR beta chain was captured in a study of cytomegalovirus exposure and HLA in healthy donors. The PCR had 60 Vbeta and 13 Jbeta primers. TCRdb keeps only in-frame clones here, not all; method: immunoSEQ multiplex PCR. The sample holds about 120,000 clones, roughly 68% seen once. The V and J ends lost 3 bases and 7 bases respectively, with 12 bases between them. Germline CDR1 LNHDA, CDR2 SQIVND (reference sequence). The CDR3 is 14 amino acids. This receptor was obtained from a woman aged 25 to 39 in good health and CMV-seronegative. The chain employs TRBV19 and TRBJ1-4, with no clear D. The sample was PBMCs. The CDR3: CASSMTPWSEKLFF. Written as DNA, the CDR3 is TGTGCCAGTAGTATGACCCCTTGGAGTGAAAAACTGTTTTTT.